The sequence of this TCR beta chain was determined in a study of blood T cells in healthy people across ages. The overall study: For every two T cells, template switching captured about one barcoded beta molecule.

PCR was performed a second time for about 6 to 12 cycles using a sample-barcoded 5' primer and a J-beta primer mix. Each cDNA molecule received a tag from a template-switch adaptor that had 12 random nucleotides. Each single sample gave us at least 2.5 million CDR3-containing paired-end reads. TCRdb passed the 5' RACE reads through MiXCR, listing each CDR3 protein once. The repertoire includes some 290,000 distinct CDR3 sequences, 25% to 30% of them detected once, and 29% sits in the top ten. Germline V gene lookup returns CDR1 DFQATT and CDR2 SNEGSKA (reference sequence). The CDR3 extends over 13 amino acids. The table lists this clonotype with a few counts.

Sequenced material: blood. The chain joins TRBV20-1 to TRBJ2-5; D is perhaps TRBD1 or TRBD2 (6 bases each). The end of the DNA is better explained by TRBJ2-7, so the J call may be wrong. The sequence was obtained from a woman in her seventies in good health. The CDR3 loop reads CSALGGPIYEQYF. CDR3 sequence (DNA): TGCAGTGCTTTAGGGGGGCCAATCTACGAGCAGTACTTC.